This paragraph covers one T cell receptor beta chain sequence. Its antigen remains unknown. The germline V gene has CDR1 MDHEN and CDR2 SYDVKM. The CDR3 sequence is 14 residues long. V was trimmed by 6 bases and J by 8 bases, leaving 19 bases between them. The data stem from a study of beta chain features in type 1 diabetes. Study-level results: Among patients with Type 1 diabetes, TCRB CDR3s were moderately but significantly shorter in every one of the four CD4+ subsets.

The sequenced template was cDNA made from the entire isolated RNA. For naive, central memory and regulatory T cell samples, reads averaged roughly 3.7 million. Only in-frame clones appear in the TCRdb table, and some are missing; sequencing was by immunoSEQ multiplex PCR. The sample yields about 180,000 clones, approximately 8.1% seen once. The source is a young man with type 1 diabetes. The chain couples TRBV28 to TRBJ1-2; possibly TRBD1 for D (6 bases). The specimen sequenced was central memory CD4+ T cells from blood. CDR3 in DNA: TGTGCCAGCAGCCCACAGGGAACCCCAAAGGGCTACACCTTC. Protein product: CASSPQGTPKGYTF.